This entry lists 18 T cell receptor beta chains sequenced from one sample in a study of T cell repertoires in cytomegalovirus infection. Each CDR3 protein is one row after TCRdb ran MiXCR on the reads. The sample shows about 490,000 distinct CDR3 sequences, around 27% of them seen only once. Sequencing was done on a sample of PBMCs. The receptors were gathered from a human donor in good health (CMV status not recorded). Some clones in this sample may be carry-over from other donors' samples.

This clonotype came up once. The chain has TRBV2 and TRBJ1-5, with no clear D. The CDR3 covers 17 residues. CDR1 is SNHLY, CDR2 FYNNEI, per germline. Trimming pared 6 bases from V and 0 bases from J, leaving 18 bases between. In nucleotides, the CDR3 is TGTGCCAGCAGGGGCCTCCGGGCGTTTAGTAGCAATCAGCCCCAGCATTTT. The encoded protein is CASRGLRAFSSNQPQHF.

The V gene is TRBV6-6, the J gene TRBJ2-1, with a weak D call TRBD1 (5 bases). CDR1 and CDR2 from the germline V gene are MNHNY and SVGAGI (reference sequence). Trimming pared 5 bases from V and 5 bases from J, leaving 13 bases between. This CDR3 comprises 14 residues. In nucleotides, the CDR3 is TGTGCCAGCAGTGTAGGTGGGGCTCACAATGAGCAGTTCTTC. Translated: CASSVGGAHNEQFF.

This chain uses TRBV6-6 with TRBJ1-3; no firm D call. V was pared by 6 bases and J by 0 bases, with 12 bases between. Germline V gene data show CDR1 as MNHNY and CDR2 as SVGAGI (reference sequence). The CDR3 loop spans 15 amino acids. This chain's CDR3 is CASSSGKSSGNTIYF. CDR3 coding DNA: TGTGCCAGCAGCTCAGGCAAAAGCTCTGGAAACACCATATATTTT.

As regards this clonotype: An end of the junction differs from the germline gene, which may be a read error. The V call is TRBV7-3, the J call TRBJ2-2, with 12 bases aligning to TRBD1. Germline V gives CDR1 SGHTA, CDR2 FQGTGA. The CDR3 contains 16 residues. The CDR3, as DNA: TGTGCCAGCAGCCCGGGACAGGGGGCGAAAACCGGGGAGCTGTTTTTT. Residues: CASSPGQGAKTGELFF.

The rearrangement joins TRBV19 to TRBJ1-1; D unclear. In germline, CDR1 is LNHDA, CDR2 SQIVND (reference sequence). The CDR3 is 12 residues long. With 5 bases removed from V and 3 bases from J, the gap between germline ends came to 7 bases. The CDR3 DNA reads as TGTGCCAGTAGTGGCAGGTACACTGAAGCTTTCTTT. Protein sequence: CASSGRYTEAFF.

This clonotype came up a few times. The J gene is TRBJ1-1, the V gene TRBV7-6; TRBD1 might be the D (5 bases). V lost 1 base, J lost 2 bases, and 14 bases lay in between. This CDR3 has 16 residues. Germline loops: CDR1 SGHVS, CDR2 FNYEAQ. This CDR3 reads CASSLEHRPSNTEAFF. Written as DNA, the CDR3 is TGTGCCAGCAGCTTAGAGCACAGGCCCAGTAACACTGAAGCTTTCTTT.

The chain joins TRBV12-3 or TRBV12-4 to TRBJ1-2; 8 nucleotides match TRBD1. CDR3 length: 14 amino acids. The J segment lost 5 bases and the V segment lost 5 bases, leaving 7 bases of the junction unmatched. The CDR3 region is CASSIGQGIYGYTF. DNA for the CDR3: TGTGCCAGCAGTATCGGACAGGGTATATATGGCTACACCTTC.

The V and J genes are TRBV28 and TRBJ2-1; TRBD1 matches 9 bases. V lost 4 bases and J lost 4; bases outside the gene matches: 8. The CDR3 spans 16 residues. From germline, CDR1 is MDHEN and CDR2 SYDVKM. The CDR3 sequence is CASSSYPGQGYNEQFF. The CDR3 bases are TGTGCCAGCAGTTCGTACCCGGGACAGGGTTACAATGAGCAGTTCTTC.

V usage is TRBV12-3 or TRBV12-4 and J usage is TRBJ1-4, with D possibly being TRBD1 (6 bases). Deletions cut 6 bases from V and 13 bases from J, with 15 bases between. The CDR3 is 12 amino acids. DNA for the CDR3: TGTGCCAGCAGCGTTGAGGGGGTGACACTGTTTTTT. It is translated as CASSVEGVTLFF.

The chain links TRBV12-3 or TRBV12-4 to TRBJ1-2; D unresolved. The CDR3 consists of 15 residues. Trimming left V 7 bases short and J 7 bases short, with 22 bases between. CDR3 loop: CASTTNRGGSRGYTF. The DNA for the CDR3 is TGTGCCAGCACCACCAACCGAGGAGGGAGTCGTGGCTACACCTTC.

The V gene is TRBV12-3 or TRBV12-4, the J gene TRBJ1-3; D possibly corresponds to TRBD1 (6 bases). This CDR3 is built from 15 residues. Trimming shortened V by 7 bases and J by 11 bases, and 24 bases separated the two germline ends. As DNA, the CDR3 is TGTGCCAGCACTATTCCATTACCCGGGGCAGGGGCCATATATTTT. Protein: CASTIPLPGAGAIYF.

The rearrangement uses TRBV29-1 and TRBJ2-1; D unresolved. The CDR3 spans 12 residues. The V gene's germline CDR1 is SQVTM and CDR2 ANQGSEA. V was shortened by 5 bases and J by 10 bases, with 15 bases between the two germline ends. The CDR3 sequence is CSVRTVNREQFF. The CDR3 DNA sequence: TGCAGCGTTCGGACCGTGAACAGAGAGCAGTTCTTC.

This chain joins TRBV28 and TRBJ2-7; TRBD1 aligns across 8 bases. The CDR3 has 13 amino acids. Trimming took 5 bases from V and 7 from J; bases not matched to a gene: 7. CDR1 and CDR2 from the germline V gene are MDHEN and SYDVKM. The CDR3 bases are TGTGCCAGCAGTCTCCAGGGGGCGCAAGAGCAGTACGTC. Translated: CASSLQGAQEQYV.

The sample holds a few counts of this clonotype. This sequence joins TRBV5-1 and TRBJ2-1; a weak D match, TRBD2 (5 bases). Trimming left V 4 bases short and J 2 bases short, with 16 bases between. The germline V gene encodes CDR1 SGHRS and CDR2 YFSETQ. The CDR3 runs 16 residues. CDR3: CASSISAPSPYNEQFF. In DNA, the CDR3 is TGCGCCAGCAGCATTAGCGCGCCAAGCCCCTACAATGAGCAGTTCTTC.

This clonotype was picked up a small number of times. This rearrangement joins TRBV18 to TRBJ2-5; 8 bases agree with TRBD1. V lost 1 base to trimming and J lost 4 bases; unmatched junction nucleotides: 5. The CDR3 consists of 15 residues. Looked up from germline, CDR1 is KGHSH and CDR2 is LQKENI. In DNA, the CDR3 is TGTGCCAGCTCACCACTAGGACAGGGAGGAGAGACCCAGTACTTC. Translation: CASSPLGQGGETQYF.

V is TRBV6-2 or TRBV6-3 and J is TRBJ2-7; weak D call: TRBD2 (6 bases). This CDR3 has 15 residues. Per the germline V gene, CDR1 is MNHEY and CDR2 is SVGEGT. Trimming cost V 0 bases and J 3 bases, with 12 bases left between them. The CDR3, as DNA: TGTGCCAGCAGTTACTCTTCCGGCGGGGTCTACGAGCAGTACTTC. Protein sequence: CASSYSSGGVYEQYF.

CDR3 nucleotides: TGCGCCAGCAGCTTGTCCCGGGGCGGGGAAAAACTGTTTTTT. Translated: CASSLSRGGEKLFF. The chain uses TRBV5-1 and TRBJ1-4, with D perhaps matching TRBD1 (5 bases). V was trimmed by 1 base and J by 8 bases, leaving 12 bases between them. This CDR3 spans 14 amino acids. Germline CDR1 reads SGHRS; CDR2 reads YFSETQ.

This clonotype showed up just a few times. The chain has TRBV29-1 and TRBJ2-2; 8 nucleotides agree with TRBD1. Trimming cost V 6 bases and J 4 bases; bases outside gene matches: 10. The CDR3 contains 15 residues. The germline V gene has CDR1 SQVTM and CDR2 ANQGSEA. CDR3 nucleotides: TGCAGCGTCGCCGTGGACAGGGTTGGCACCGGGGAGCTGTTTTTT. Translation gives CSVAVDRVGTGELFF.